This TCR beta chain stems from a study of blood T cell repertoires in COVID-19. Study information: Samples of COVID-19 (acute and convalescent) were obtained from the United States, Italy and Spain. T cells, B-cell-depleted T cells, or PBMCs supplied cDNA or gDNA.

CDR3 length: 14 residues. The germline CDR1 and CDR2 sequences are SGDLS and YYNGEE. The V and J ends lost 0 bases and 8 bases respectively, with 12 bases between them. Study processing details: For nucleated cells, counts were estimated from reference gene primer amplification. The data were produced by immunoSEQ multiplex PCR, yet TCRdb's version contains in-frame clones alone and is incomplete. That table gives V, J and clone size, and the DNA gave D and trimming. The table shows hundreds of thousands of clones, with roughly 77% occurring only once. The receptor's source is a woman aged 80 or over with acute or convalescent COVID-19. J is TRBJ2-1 and V is TRBV9, with D tentatively TRBD2 (5 bases). Sequenced input: peripheral blood. Here the CDR3 DNA reads TGTGCCAGCAGCGTAGGGCCGGGAACGGATGAGCAGTTCTTC. It encodes CASSVGPGTDEQFF.